Shown below are 23 T cell receptor beta chains from a single sample sequenced in a study of cytomegalovirus exposure and HLA in healthy donors. The PCR used 60 Vbeta and 13 Jbeta primers. Here immunoSEQ multiplex PCR was the method, and the copy in TCRdb shows in-frame clones only, minus some. This sample has about 210,000 clones; around 79% occur once, and the top ten carry less than 2%. The sequencing input was PBMCs. The receptor set was obtained from a male donor in good health and CMV-seronegative.

The chain combines TRBV28 with TRBJ1-2, with D unclear. V lost 1 base, J lost 5 bases, and 8 bases lay in between. CDR3 size: 13 residues. Looked up from germline, CDR1 is MDHEN and CDR2 is SYDVKM. CDR3 DNA sequence: TGTGCCAGCAGTTTATCACAGCTATATGGCTACACCTTC. It encodes CASSLSQLYGYTF.

The rearrangement joins TRBV25-1 to TRBJ2-3; D possibly corresponds to TRBD1 (6 bases). V lost 0 bases and J lost 2, with 9 bases in between. Germline CDR1 MGHDK, CDR2 SYGVNS. This CDR3 region has 15 residues. The CDR3 coding sequence is TGTGCCAGCAGTGAATATCAGGGGACCACAGATACGCAGTATTTT. Its translation is CASSEYQGTTDTQYF.

This clone turned up a few times. The V gene is TRBV15, the J gene TRBJ2-4; the D gene is possibly TRBD2 (5 bases). Per germline, CDR1 LNHNV and CDR2 YYDKDF (reference sequence). The CDR3 runs 17 residues. Trimming stripped 0 bases from V and 0 bases from J, with 12 bases between. This CDR3 is CATSRDPSGIAKNIQYF. The DNA of the CDR3 is TGTGCCACCAGCAGAGATCCATCCGGGATAGCCAAAAACATTCAGTACTTC. Filled out from reference TRBV15 and TRBJ2-4, the complete variable domain reads DAMVIQNPRYQVTQFGKPVTLSCSQTLNHNVMYWYQQKSSQAPKLLFHYYDKDFNNEADTPDNFQSRRPNTSFCFLDIRSPGLGDTAMYLCATSRDPSGIAKNIQYFGAGTRLSVL.

This clone has only a few counts. The rearrangement joins TRBV7-9 to TRBJ2-5; tentative D call: TRBD1 (5 bases). Germline CDR1 is SEHNR and CDR2 is FQNEAQ (reference sequence). CDR3 length: 15 residues. V lost 8 bases to trimming and J lost 4 bases, with 20 bases between them. The CDR3 is CASLRSVQGRETQYF. The CDR3 nucleotides read TGTGCCAGCCTCCGCTCCGTCCAGGGCCGAGAGACCCAGTACTTC. The full variable domain, with the rest looked up from reference TRBV7-9 and TRBJ2-5, is DTGVSQNPRHKITKRGQNVTFRCDPISEHNRLYWYRQTLGQGPEFLTYFQNEAQLEKSRLLSDRFSAERPKGSFSTLEIQRTEQGDSAMYLCASLRSVQGRETQYFGPGTRLLVL.

The chain combines TRBV5-6 with TRBJ2-3, with a possible D match to TRBD1 (6 bases). The CDR3 runs to 17 residues. Trimming took off 2 bases at V and 2 bases at J, with 18 bases between the two ends. Germline V lookup: CDR1 SGHDT, CDR2 YYEEEE. CDR3: CASSLPTGDYFTDTQYF. CDR3 nucleotide sequence: TGTGCCAGCAGCTTACCGACAGGTGACTATTTCACAGATACGCAGTATTTT.

For this clone: The same CDR3 arises from other DNA sequences in this sample as well. V usage is TRBV28 and J usage is TRBJ2-7; 9 nucleotides match TRBD2. V lost 3 bases and J lost 6; bases outside the gene matches: 9. The CDR3 covers 15 residues. CDR1 is MDHEN and CDR2 is SYDVKM in the germline V gene. In DNA, the CDR3 is TGTGCCAGCAGTTTGCCTAGCGGGAAATCGGCCGAGCAGTACTTC. Its translation: CASSLPSGKSAEQYF.

CDR3 loop: CASIDSAEDTGELFF. CDR3 DNA sequence: TGTGCCAGCATTGATTCGGCGGAAGACACCGGGGAGCTGTTTTTT. The V call is TRBV6-1, the J call TRBJ2-2; D gene unclear. In germline, CDR1 is MNHNS, CDR2 SASEGT. V lost 7 bases and J lost 3, with 15 bases in between. The CDR3 is made up of 15 amino acids.

The chain carries TRBV18 and TRBJ2-5; D possibly corresponds to TRBD2 (6 bases). The end of the DNA aligns better with TRBJ2-7, so the J call may be wrong. CDR1 is KGHSH and CDR2 is LQKENI in the germline V gene. The CDR3 is 14 amino acids. CDR3 residues: CASSLSGTPYEQYF. Written as DNA, the CDR3 is TGTGCCAGCTCACTTTCCGGGACTCCCTACGAGCAGTACTTC.

J is TRBJ2-1 and V is TRBV7-9; 8 nucleotides agree with TRBD1. CDR1 is SEHNR, CDR2 FQNEAQ, per germline (reference sequence). The CDR3 covers 14 residues. V was clipped by 5 bases and J by 6 bases; unmatched bases: 6. CDR3 coding DNA: TGTGCCAGCAGCCGGACAGGGCGTTTCAATGAGCAGTTCTTC. Translating it yields CASSRTGRFNEQFF.

CDR3 nucleotide sequence: TGCAGCGTTTCGAGTGTGAGGGAGGGCTACACCTTC. This codes for CSVSSVREGYTF. The chain joins TRBV29-1 to TRBJ1-2; D unresolved. CDR1 is SQVTM, CDR2 ANQGSEA, per germline. The length of the CDR3 is 12 residues. V lost 5 bases to trimming and J lost 8 bases, with 15 bases between them.

This chain joins TRBV10-3 and TRBJ1-2; D might be TRBD1 (5 bases). In germline, CDR1 is ENHRY, CDR2 SYGVKD. The CDR3 is 13 amino acids. The V end was cut by 3 bases, the J end by 4 bases, with 9 bases between. CDR3 sequence reads: CAISEVGGYGYTF. For the CDR3, the DNA is TGTGCCATCAGTGAAGTGGGGGGCTATGGCTACACCTTC.

The CDR3 region is CASSLKDRLETQYF. The CDR3 bases are TGTGCCAGTAGTCTCAAGGACAGGTTGGAGACCCAGTACTTC. The chain uses TRBV19 and TRBJ2-5, with TRBD1 identical over 7 bases. Germline V CDR1 and CDR2: LNHDA, SQIVND (reference sequence). The CDR3 is 14 amino acids. V lost 5 bases to trimming and J lost 5 bases; unmatched junction nucleotides: 8.

The chain links TRBV4-1 to TRBJ2-2; 10 bases match TRBD1. The ends lost 4 bases at V and 4 bases at J; junction bases unmatched: 12. Germline CDR1 reads MGHRA; CDR2 reads YSYEKL. This CDR3 contains 18 residues. The CDR3 spells CASSPGTGVLKSTGELFF. In DNA, the CDR3 is TGCGCCAGCAGCCCCGGGACAGGGGTTCTCAAGAGCACCGGGGAGCTGTTTTTT.

The chain links TRBV6-6 to TRBJ1-1, with 7 positions matching TRBD1. Per germline, CDR1 MNHNY and CDR2 SVGAGI (reference sequence). Unmatched junction bases numbered 3, after V lost 5 bases and J lost 0 bases. The CDR3 runs 14 residues. CDR3 coding DNA: TGTGCCAGCAGTGTAGGGGGCATGAACACTGAAGCTTTCTTT. Protein sequence: CASSVGGMNTEAFF.

In this sample, this clone turned up a few times. J is TRBJ1-1 and V is TRBV7-9, with 7 bases that match TRBD1. V was clipped by 11 bases and J by 1 base; unmatched bases: 4. Germline V gives CDR1 SEHNR, CDR2 FQNEAQ (reference sequence). The CDR3 loop spans 12 amino acids. CDR3 nucleotides: TGTGCCGGACAGGTGACGAACACTGAAGCTTTCTTT. It encodes CAGQVTNTEAFF. The full variable domain, its missing parts supplied by reference TRBV7-9 and TRBJ1-1, is DTGVSQNPRHKITKRGQNVTFRCDPISEHNRLYWYRQTLGQGPEFLTYFQNEAQLEKSRLLSDRFSAERPKGSFSTLEIQRTEQGDSAMYLCAGQVTNTEAFFGQGTRLTVV.

Comment on this clone: The junction departs from germline at one end; a sequencing error may be responsible. The rearrangement uses TRBV7-9 and TRBJ2-7; 8 bases match TRBD2. The CDR3 is 17 residues long. The V gene's germline CDR1 is SEHNR and CDR2 FQNEAQ (reference sequence). The CDR3 loop is CSSSPSYGRAAWHEQYF. The CDR3 nucleotides are TGTTCCAGCAGCCCCTCTTACGGGAGGGCCGCGTGGCACGAGCAGTACTTC.

The chain employs TRBV28 and TRBJ1-1, with D possibly being TRBD1 (6 bases). The V end lost 3 bases, the J end lost 4 bases, and 27 bases lay between the germline ends. Germline-derived CDR1 and CDR2 are MDHEN and SYDVKM. The CDR3 has 19 residues. The CDR3 coding sequence is TGTGCCAGCAGTTTTAAGGGGGGGGGCAGGCAGTTTTGGGGCACTGAAGCTTTCTTT. Protein sequence: CASSFKGGGRQFWGTEAFF.

The J gene is TRBJ2-7, the V gene TRBV27; TRBD2 is a possible D gene (6 bases). Per the germline V gene, CDR1 is MNHEY and CDR2 is SMNVEV (reference sequence). V was clipped by 3 bases and J by 4 bases, with 13 bases between them. The CDR3 spans 14 residues. The CDR3 region is CASSFGGVRYEQYF. CDR3 nucleotide sequence: TGTGCCAGCAGTTTCGGCGGGGTTCGGTACGAGCAGTACTTC.

V and J are TRBV9 and TRBJ2-3; 8 bases are a match to TRBD1. The CDR3 covers 16 residues. Per the germline V gene, CDR1 is SGDLS and CDR2 is YYNGEE. J was trimmed by 5 bases and V by 3 bases; bases with no gene match: 11. The CDR3 here is CASSAQPRGRGDTQYF. CDR3 in DNA: TGTGCCAGCAGCGCCCAACCCAGGGGGCGCGGAGATACGCAGTATTTT.

The chain carries TRBV4-1 and TRBJ1-1; the D is unclear. Trimming left V 4 bases short and J 10 bases short, with 16 bases between. The CDR3 is made up of 13 amino acids. Germline CDR1 and CDR2: MGHRA and YSYEKL. CDR3 sequence: CASSREAKSGAFF. DNA for the CDR3: TGCGCCAGCAGCCGCGAGGCAAAGAGCGGAGCTTTCTTT.

This clone was counted once. This sequence joins TRBV5-5 and TRBJ1-5; 7 bases match TRBD1. This CDR3 has 14 amino acids. The germline V gene encodes CDR1 SGHKS and CDR2 YYEKEE (reference sequence). Trimming took 3 bases from V and 2 from J; bases not matched to a gene: 2. The CDR3 is CASSSDRGNQPQHF. The CDR3 nucleotides are TGTGCCAGCAGCTCCGACAGGGGCAATCAGCCCCAGCATTTT.

This clone was seen only a few times. The chain has TRBV7-9 and TRBJ1-1; no firm D call. Trimming took off 3 bases at V and 10 bases at J, with 15 bases between the two ends. The V gene's germline CDR1 is SEHNR and CDR2 FQNEAQ (reference sequence). This CDR3 has 13 amino acids. The CDR3 DNA sequence: TGTGCCAGCAGCTTCGGAGGAGGCGGGCGAGCTTTCTTT. Encoded protein: CASSFGGGGRAFF.

V usage is TRBV19 and J usage is TRBJ1-6, with 8 positions matching TRBD1. J was trimmed by 10 bases and V by 10 bases; bases with no gene match: 12. Germline V gene data show CDR1 as LNHDA and CDR2 as SQIVND (reference sequence). This CDR3 contains 14 residues. In DNA, the CDR3 is TGTGCCACCAAAACCGGGACAGGTGACTCACCCCTCCACTTT. Encoded protein: CATKTGTGDSPLHF.